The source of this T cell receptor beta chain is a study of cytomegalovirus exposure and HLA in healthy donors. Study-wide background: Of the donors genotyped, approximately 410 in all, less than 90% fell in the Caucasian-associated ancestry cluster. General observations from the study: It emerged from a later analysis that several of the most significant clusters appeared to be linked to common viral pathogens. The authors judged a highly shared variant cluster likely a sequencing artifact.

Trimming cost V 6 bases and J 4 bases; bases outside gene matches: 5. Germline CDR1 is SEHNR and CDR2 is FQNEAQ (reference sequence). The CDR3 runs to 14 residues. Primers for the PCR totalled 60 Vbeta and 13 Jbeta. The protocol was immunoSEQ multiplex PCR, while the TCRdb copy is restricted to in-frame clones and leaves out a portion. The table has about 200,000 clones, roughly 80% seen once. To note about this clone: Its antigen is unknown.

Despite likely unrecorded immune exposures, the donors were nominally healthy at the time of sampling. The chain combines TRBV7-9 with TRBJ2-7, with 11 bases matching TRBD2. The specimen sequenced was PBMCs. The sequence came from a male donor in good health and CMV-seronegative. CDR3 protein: CASSSLAGEYEQYF. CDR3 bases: TGTGCCAGCAGTTCACTAGCGGGAGAATACGAGCAGTACTTC.